This entry lists 30 T cell receptor beta chains sequenced from one sample in a study of Graves' ophthalmopathy and Graves' hyperthyroidism. RNA served as the template for amplifying TCR beta CDR3 regions. Following a first-round RT-PCR that used HTBI primers, a second-round multiplex PCR was carried out. Via MiXCR, TCRdb re-called the multiplex PCR reads, giving one row per CDR3 protein. The sample has 300,000 or so distinct CDR3 sequences, about a sixth seen once. Sequences were obtained from peripheral blood. The receptors shown here come from an adult man with Graves' ophthalmopathy.

This clonotype was counted at least ten times. The V call is TRBV6-2 or TRBV6-3, the J call TRBJ2-5; tentative D call: TRBD2 (6 bases). CDR3 length: 15 residues. The V gene lost 5 bases and the J gene lost 5 bases, with 18 bases spanning the gap. CDR1 is MNHEY and CDR2 is SVGEGT in the germline V gene. The CDR3 nucleotides are TGTGCCAGCAGTCGGGGGACTGGCTTGTCGGAGACCCAGTACTTC. It codes for CASSRGTGLSETQYF.

This clonotype was picked up many times. This chain uses TRBV20-1 with TRBJ2-7, with D tentatively TRBD2 (5 bases). Germline V gene lookup returns CDR1 DFQATT and CDR2 SNEGSKA (reference sequence). The V and J ends lost 7 bases and 2 bases respectively, with 9 bases between them. CDR3 length equals 11 residues. CDR3 sequence: CSVSGTYEQYF. The CDR3 nucleotides read TGCAGTGTATCGGGGACCTACGAGCAGTACTTC.

This clonotype appeared many times. The chain has TRBV5-1 and TRBJ2-3; D call uncertain. V was shortened by 5 bases and J by 0 bases, with 10 bases between the two germline ends. The CDR3 length is 14 residues. Germline CDR1 reads SGHRS; CDR2 reads YFSETQ. The CDR3 loop is CASSLITSTDTQYF. The CDR3 DNA reads as TGCGCCAGCAGTTTGATAACTAGCACAGATACGCAGTATTTT. The full variable domain, in which reference TRBV5-1 and TRBJ2-3 provide the parts outside the CDR3, is KAGVTQTPRYLIKTRGQQVTLSCSPISGHRSVSWYQQTPGQGLQFLFEYFSETQRNKGNFPGRFSGRQFSNSRSEMNVSTLELGDSALYLCASSLITSTDTQYFGPGTRLTVL.

This clonotype came up many times. V is TRBV9 and J is TRBJ2-5, with 8 bases identical to TRBD1. Germline V gene lookup returns CDR1 SGDLS and CDR2 YYNGEE. The V and J ends lost 1 base and 5 bases, in that order; junction bases with no gene match: 7. The CDR3 loop spans 15 amino acids. DNA for the CDR3: TGTGCCAGCAGCGTATTGCCAGGGGGCGATGAGACCCAGTACTTC. Residues: CASSVLPGGDETQYF. The entire variable domain, with the rest obtained from reference TRBV9 and TRBJ2-5, is as follows: DSGVTQTPKHLITATGQRVTLRCSPRSGDLSVYWYQQSLDQGLQFLIQYYNGEERAKGNILERFSAQQFPDLHSELNLSSLELGDSALYFCASSVLPGGDETQYFGPGTRLLVL.

At least ten counts were recorded for this clonotype. The V and J genes are TRBV28 and TRBJ1-2; no clear D gene. The CDR3 length is 11 residues. The germline gives CDR1 MDHEN, CDR2 SYDVKM. Trimming stripped 7 bases from V and 4 bases from J, with 7 bases between. The CDR3 is CASTQFYGYTF. In nucleotides, the CDR3 is TGTGCCAGCACCCAATTCTATGGCTACACCTTC.

This clonotype was observed many times. The genes are TRBV14 and TRBJ1-6; TRBD1 agrees at 7 bases. CDR1 and CDR2 (germline): SGHDN, FVKESK. V dropped 0 bases and J dropped 13; count of bases not matched to a gene: 12. The CDR3 runs to 16 residues. The CDR3 DNA reads TGTGCCAGCAGCCAAGAAGTTTCAGGGGGTGAGGTGCCCCTCCACTTT. It yields the protein CASSQEVSGGEVPLHF.

Many counts were recorded for this clonotype. The chain recombines TRBV28 with TRBJ2-2; TRBD1 matches 10 bases. With 5 bases clipped from V and 4 bases from J, the junction kept 4 bases outside the gene matches. The germline V gene encodes CDR1 MDHEN and CDR2 SYDVKM. The CDR3 length is 15 residues. Here the CDR3 reads CASSGTGDRTGELFF. As DNA, the CDR3 is TGTGCCAGCAGTGGGACAGGGGATCGCACCGGGGAGCTGTTTTTT.

This clonotype was detected many times. V usage is TRBV19 and J usage is TRBJ1-2; the D is unclear. Looked up from germline, CDR1 is LNHDA and CDR2 is SQIVND (reference sequence). V was clipped by 4 bases and J by 5 bases, with 17 bases between them. The CDR3 has 15 amino acids. CDR3 nucleotide sequence: TGTGCCAGTAGTAGCCCACGACAAGATAGGTATGGCTACACCTTC. Translated, it gives CASSSPRQDRYGYTF.

This clonotype was seen many times. The chain uses TRBV30 and TRBJ1-2; D not certain. V shed 0 bases and J shed 5 bases, with 16 bases lying between them. CDR1 GTSNPN and CDR2 SVGIG come from the germline V gene (reference sequence). The CDR3 is made up of 15 amino acids. The chain's CDR3 is CAWSVGRRFGYGYTF. The CDR3 DNA sequence: TGTGCCTGGAGTGTAGGACGCAGATTCGGGTATGGCTACACCTTC.

The rearrangement links TRBV27 to TRBJ1-6; a weak D match, TRBD1 (5 bases). The CDR3 consists of 15 residues. Germline assignment: CDR1 MNHEY and CDR2 SMNVEV (reference sequence). V shed 2 bases and J shed 10 bases, with 15 bases lying between them. The CDR3 DNA sequence: TGTGCCAGCAGTTTAACTTCGGGGACCGGGTCACCCCTCCACTTT. Protein sequence: CASSLTSGTGSPLHF.

This clonotype was recorded at least ten times. The chain couples TRBV6-2 or TRBV6-3 to TRBJ2-2, with D possibly TRBD1 on 5 matching bases. The CDR3 has 14 amino acids. V lost 0 bases and J 6 bases, leaving 8 bases between the germline ends. CDR1 is MNHEY and CDR2 is SVGEGT in the germline V gene. DNA of the CDR3: TGTGCCAGCAGTTACTCAGGGGCGCCCGGGGAGCTGTTTTTT. Its protein product is CASSYSGAPGELFF.

With respect to this clonotype: Just one base apart from a much larger clone, this may be a read error. V and J are TRBV11-1 and TRBJ1-1; 7 bases are shared with TRBD1. Trimming took 0 bases from V and 0 from J; bases not matched to a gene: 7. Germline V lookup: CDR1 SGHAT, CDR2 FQDESV (reference sequence). The CDR3 has 17 amino acids. This CDR3 reads CASSLATQGVLNTEAFF. CDR3 DNA: TGTGCCAGCAGCTTAGCTACTCAGGGGGTATTGAACACTGAAGCTTTCTTT. Full variable domain (remainder filled in from reference TRBV11-1 and TRBJ1-1): EAEVAQSPRYKITEKSQAVAFWCDPISGHATLYWYRQILGQGPELLVQFQDESVVDDSQLPKDRFSAERLKGVDSTLKIQPAELGDSAMYLCASSLATQGVLNTEAFFGQGTRLTVV.

This chain joins TRBV27 and TRBJ1-6, with a weak D call TRBD1 (6 bases). The CDR3 loop spans 14 amino acids. Germline V gives CDR1 MNHEY, CDR2 SMNVEV (reference sequence). Trimming took off 3 bases at V and 5 bases at J, with 8 bases between the two ends. The CDR3 DNA is TGTGCCAGCAGTTTTTGGACAGATAATTCACCCCTCCACTTT. It codes for CASSFWTDNSPLHF.

At least ten counts were recorded for this clonotype. The rearrangement joins TRBV7-2 to TRBJ2-5; D may be TRBD2 (7 bases). Germline CDR1 and CDR2: SGHTA and FQGNSA. The CDR3 length is 12 residues. V lost 4 bases and J 7 bases, leaving 10 bases between the germline ends. CDR3 in amino acids: CASSYREGTQYF. The CDR3, as DNA: TGTGCCAGCAGCTACAGGGAGGGGACCCAGTACTTC.

This clonotype was seen repeatedly, ten times or more. The V gene is TRBV28, the J gene TRBJ1-5; 7 bases map to TRBD1. The V and J ends lost 5 bases and 6 bases, in that order; junction bases with no gene match: 7. The CDR3 runs 14 residues. Germline V gene sequence: CDR1 MDHEN, CDR2 SYDVKM. DNA of the CDR3: TGTGCCAGCAGTCATCAGGGGGTGGCTCAGCCCCAGCATTTT. Its translation is CASSHQGVAQPQHF.

This clonotype was observed at least ten times. This sequence joins TRBV29-1 and TRBJ2-7, with 7 bases fitting TRBD1. V gave up 4 bases and J gave up 2 bases; unmatched junction bases: 5. Germline V gives CDR1 SQVTM, CDR2 ANQGSEA. The CDR3 has 13 amino acids. The CDR3 loop reads CSVVTGLTYEQYF. The CDR3 nucleotides read TGCAGCGTTGTGACAGGGTTGACCTACGAGCAGTACTTC.

The table lists this clonotype with many counts. V is TRBV6-1 and J is TRBJ2-7; D gene ambiguous. Per germline, CDR1 MNHNS and CDR2 SASEGT. Trimming left V 2 bases short and J 3 bases short, with 8 bases between. The CDR3 has 13 residues. CDR3 sequence: CASSEYLNYEQYF. CDR3 DNA: TGTGCCAGCAGTGAATACCTGAACTACGAGCAGTACTTC.

The table lists this clonotype with many counts. The junction differs from germline at one of its ends, possibly a read error. The chain carries TRBV19 and TRBJ1-5; D is undetermined. The germline gives CDR1 LNHDA, CDR2 SQIVND (reference sequence). This CDR3 spans 16 amino acids. CDR3 protein: CAGSAQDPGGNQPQHF. In DNA form, the CDR3 reads TGTGCCGGTAGTGCCCAAGATCCTGGGGGCAATCAGCCCCAGCATTTT.

This clonotype was detected ten times or more. The gene calls are TRBV19 and TRBJ1-5; D might be TRBD1 (5 bases). With 7 bases removed from V and 4 bases from J, the gap between germline ends came to 8 bases. Germline CDR1 is LNHDA and CDR2 is SQIVND (reference sequence). This CDR3 has 12 residues. The CDR3 DNA follows: TGTGCCAGTACAGGGTGGAATCAGCCCCAGCATTTT. Protein: CASTGWNQPQHF. Combining the CDR3 with reference TRBV19 and TRBJ1-5 gives the whole variable domain DGGITQSPKYLFRKEGQNVTLSCEQNLNHDAMYWYRQDPGQGLRLIYYSQIVNDFQKGDIAEGYSVSREKKESFPLTVTSAQKNPTAFYLCASTGWNQPQHFGDGTRLSIL.

This clonotype was found many times. The chain is built from TRBV29-1 and TRBJ2-7; D could derive from TRBD1 or TRBD2 (5 bases each). From germline, CDR1 is SQVTM and CDR2 ANQGSEA. The CDR3 spans 15 residues. V shed 5 bases and J shed 5 bases, with 22 bases lying between them. In nucleotides, the CDR3 is TGCAGCGTTACAAAAATCCGGGACCTGAGGGACGAGCAGTACTTC. It encodes CSVTKIRDLRDEQYF.

This clonotype was found many times. The chain carries TRBV12-3 or TRBV12-4 and TRBJ2-7; 10 nucleotides line up with TRBD2. J gave up 2 bases and V 7 bases, and 8 bases lay outside the gene matches. The CDR3 spans 15 residues. CDR3: CASIPSGGIPYEQYF. CDR3 bases: TGTGCCAGCATCCCTAGCGGGGGCATACCCTACGAGCAGTACTTC.

This clonotype has a count of ten or more. The chain couples TRBV30 to TRBJ2-7, with no clear D. Germline V lookup: CDR1 GTSNPN, CDR2 SVGIG (reference sequence). This CDR3 contains 11 residues. V shed 2 bases and J shed 5 bases, with 7 bases lying between them. CDR3 nucleotide sequence: TGTGCCTGGAGTTTAGGGAACGAGCAGTACTTC. This codes for CAWSLGNEQYF. The full variable domain, in which reference TRBV30 and TRBJ2-7 provide the parts outside the CDR3, is SQTIHQWPATLVQPVGSPLSLECTVEGTSNPNLYWYRQAAGRGLQLLFYSVGIGQISSEVPQNLSASRPQDRQFILSSKKLLLSDSGFYLCAWSLGNEQYFGPGTRLTVT.

This clonotype was detected ten times or more. The chain joins TRBV30 to TRBJ1-3; the D is unclear. Trimming removed 5 bases from V and 0 bases from J, with 11 bases in between. The CDR3 has 14 amino acids. The V gene's germline CDR1 is GTSNPN and CDR2 SVGIG (reference sequence). CDR3: CAWRDVGSGNTIYF. CDR3 nucleotide sequence: TGTGCCTGGCGCGACGTAGGCTCTGGAAACACCATATATTTT.

This clonotype was detected a few times. This chain uses TRBV13 with TRBJ2-6; tentative D call: TRBD2 (7 bases). The CDR3 runs 15 residues. Trimming stripped 5 bases from V and 4 bases from J, with 12 bases between. CDR1 and CDR2 (germline): PRHDT, FYEKMQ (reference sequence). CDR3 DNA: TGTGCCAGCAGCGGGGGGGGCCCGGGGGCCAACGTCCTGACTTTC. It translates to CASSGGGPGANVLTF.

This clonotype was recorded at least ten times. This rearrangement joins TRBV2 to TRBJ1-1, with D perhaps matching TRBD1 (6 bases). The germline V gene has CDR1 SNHLY and CDR2 FYNNEI. Trimming shortened V by 5 bases and J by 4 bases, and 17 bases separated the two germline ends. The CDR3 consists of 15 residues. The chain's CDR3 is CASSYSAGGFTEAFF. CDR3 nucleotides: TGTGCCAGCAGTTACTCAGCGGGGGGCTTCACTGAAGCTTTCTTT. The full variable domain, rest sourced from reference TRBV2 and TRBJ1-1, is EPEVTQTPSHQVTQMGQEVILRCVPISNHLYFYWYRQILGQKVEFLVSFYNNEISEKSEIFDDQFSVERPDGSNFTLKIRSTKLEDSAMYFCASSYSAGGFTEAFFGQGTRLTVV.

This clonotype was seen many times. The rearrangement links TRBV28 to TRBJ1-2, with D tentatively TRBD1 (6 bases). Germline lookup yields CDR1 MDHEN and CDR2 SYDVKM. Trimming stripped 7 bases from V and 3 bases from J, with 12 bases between. The length of the CDR3 is 13 residues. CDR3 coding DNA: TGTGCCAGCACCCCCAGGGGAGACTATGGCTACACCTTC. This sequence encodes CASTPRGDYGYTF.

In its sample, this clonotype was seen many times. This chain joins TRBV28 and TRBJ2-5; D is unclear. Between the trimmed V and J ends, which lost 2 bases and 7 bases, there was a span of 8 bases. This CDR3 is built from 12 residues. Germline-derived CDR1 and CDR2 are MDHEN and SYDVKM. CDR3 nucleotide sequence: TGTGCCAGCAGTTTAACCAGTGGGACCCAGTACTTC. This translates into CASSLTSGTQYF.

This clonotype was observed many times. This sequence joins TRBV3-1 and TRBJ2-7; D is tentatively TRBD1 or TRBD2 (5 bases each). CDR1 and CDR2 (germline): LGHDT, YNNKEL (reference sequence). This CDR3 spans 13 amino acids. Trimming removed 1 base from V and 6 bases from J, with 10 bases in between. The CDR3 bases are TGTGCCAGCAGCCAAGGACGAGGGGTCGAGCAGTACTTC. This gives the protein CASSQGRGVEQYF.

This clonotype has a count of ten or more. The V gene is TRBV5-1, the J gene TRBJ1-2, with TRBD1 as a possible D gene (6 bases). V lost 4 bases, J lost 2 bases, and 18 bases lay in between. The CDR3 contains 16 residues. Germline V gives CDR1 SGHRS, CDR2 YFSETQ. This CDR3 reads CASSRADRTTNYGYTF. The CDR3 nucleotides read TGCGCCAGCAGCAGGGCCGACAGGACTACAAACTATGGCTACACCTTC. Looking up the rest from reference TRBV5-1 and TRBJ1-2 gives the full variable domain: KAGVTQTPRYLIKTRGQQVTLSCSPISGHRSVSWYQQTPGQGLQFLFEYFSETQRNKGNFPGRFSGRQFSNSRSEMNVSTLELGDSALYLCASSRADRTTNYGYTFGSGTRLTVV.

The table lists this clonotype with many counts. With a much larger clone just one base away, this may be a read error. The chain carries TRBV6-1 and TRBJ1-5; D perhaps matches TRBD1 (5 bases). Trimming cost V 6 bases and J 3 bases, with 21 bases left between them. This CDR3 has 17 amino acids. Germline V gives CDR1 MNHNS, CDR2 SASEGT. The CDR3 nucleotides read TGTGCCAGCAGACACCGGGACCCCGCGGGCCACAATCAGCCCCAGCATTTT. This codes for CASRHRDPAGHNQPQHF.